The 28 T cell receptor beta chains presented below share a single source sample, sequenced in a study of shared clonotypes between healthy human individuals. This table comes from immunoSEQ multiplex PCR, and its TCRdb copy is limited to in-frame clones, with some not included. The sample carries millions of clones, more than 80% recorded once. The sample consisted of naive CD4+ T cells from PBMCs. The subset: CD45RA+ positively selected. The receptors were gathered from a man aged 18 to 29 in good health. Some clones in this sample may be carry-over from other donors' samples.

V gene TRBV7-2 combines with J gene TRBJ2-5; D call uncertain. The germline gives CDR1 SGHTA, CDR2 FQGNSA. Trimming took 2 bases from V and 0 from J, leaving 7 bases between them. CDR3 length equals 14 residues. CDR3 nucleotides: TGTGCCAGCAGCTTAACGGCGAACCAAGAGACCCAGTACTTC. Its translation: CASSLTANQETQYF.

The V and J genes are TRBV20-1 and TRBJ1-4, with no clear D. V was clipped by 3 bases and J by 8 bases, with 7 bases between them. The CDR3 has 11 residues. The germline gives CDR1 DFQATT, CDR2 SNEGSKA (reference sequence). The CDR3 nucleotides read TGCAGTGCTAGTCGAAAGGAAAAACTGTTTTTT. Protein product: CSASRKEKLFF.

The chain recombines TRBV27 with TRBJ2-1; D not certain. V lost 2 bases and J 10 bases, leaving 12 bases between the germline ends. This CDR3 contains 13 residues. Germline CDR1 is MNHEY and CDR2 is SMNVEV (reference sequence). The DNA for the CDR3 is TGTGCCAGCAGTTTAGGCAACGTGGGCGAGCAGTTCTTC. Encoded protein: CASSLGNVGEQFF.

This sequence joins TRBV28 and TRBJ2-7; the D gene could be TRBD1 or TRBD2 (5 bases each). Germline CDR1 MDHEN, CDR2 SYDVKM. The CDR3 runs to 11 residues. V lost 6 bases, J lost 9 bases, and 12 bases lay in between. The CDR3 reads CASRSVGVQYF. The CDR3 DNA follows: TGTGCCAGCAGATCTGTGGGGGTGCAGTACTTC.

In DNA form, the CDR3 reads TGTGCCAGCAGTGACTCGGCCGGGGAGCTGTTTTTT. This codes for CASSDSAGELFF. The chain carries TRBV6-4 and TRBJ2-2; D uncertain. Trimming stripped 0 bases from V and 6 bases from J, with 2 bases between. This CDR3 has 12 amino acids. Germline V gene data show CDR1 as MRHNA and CDR2 as SNTAGT.

The chain links TRBV5-1 to TRBJ1-1; D is perhaps TRBD1 (5 bases). CDR1 and CDR2 (germline): SGHRS, YFSETQ. V was pared by 2 bases and J by 4 bases, with 12 bases between. This CDR3 comprises 14 residues. This CDR3 is CASSFGRGATEAFF. CDR3 bases: TGCGCCAGCAGCTTTGGCAGAGGGGCCACTGAAGCTTTCTTT. The variable domain in full, with the rest retrieved from reference TRBV5-1 and TRBJ1-1, is KAGVTQTPRYLIKTRGQQVTLSCSPISGHRSVSWYQQTPGQGLQFLFEYFSETQRNKGNFPGRFSGRQFSNSRSEMNVSTLELGDSALYLCASSFGRGATEAFFGQGTRLTVV.

This rearrangement joins TRBV19 to TRBJ1-5, with D possibly being TRBD1 (5 bases). CDR3 length: 15 amino acids. The V end lost 5 bases, the J end lost 6 bases, and 17 bases lay between the germline ends. Germline V gene lookup returns CDR1 LNHDA and CDR2 SQIVND (reference sequence). CDR3 DNA sequence: TGTGCCAGTAGTCCCGGAGGGGAGCGGAGTCAGCCCCAGCATTTT. Protein: CASSPGGERSQPQHF.

The rearrangement links TRBV4-1 to TRBJ2-7; weak D call: TRBD1 (6 bases). The CDR3 extends over 15 amino acids. Trimming stripped 4 bases from V and 0 bases from J, with 13 bases between. CDR1 MGHRA and CDR2 YSYEKL come from the germline V gene. CDR3 protein: CASSPGGQSSYEQYF. The CDR3 region has the DNA TGCGCCAGCAGCCCCGGCGGACAGAGCTCCTACGAGCAGTACTTC.

The CDR3 DNA follows: TGTGCCAGCAGTGAAGACTTTCCCCTCTACGAGCAGTACTTC. Translated: CASSEDFPLYEQYF. The chain couples TRBV2 to TRBJ2-7; D unresolved. Per the germline V gene, CDR1 is SNHLY and CDR2 is FYNNEI. The CDR3 covers 14 residues. The germline V and J ends were trimmed by 1 base and 3 bases, with 10 bases remaining between them.

The chain employs TRBV5-4 and TRBJ2-7; a weak D match, TRBD2 (7 bases). The CDR3 extends over 15 amino acids. V lost 3 bases to trimming and J lost 0 bases, with 13 bases between them. Germline V CDR1 and CDR2: SGHNT, YYREEE (reference sequence). For the CDR3, the DNA is TGTGCCAGCAGCTCCGGGGGGCCAAGCTCCTACGAGCAGTACTTC. It encodes CASSSGGPSSYEQYF.

This chain uses TRBV5-4 with TRBJ2-6, with a possible D match to TRBD2 (5 bases). The V end lost 1 base, the J end lost 2 bases, and 7 bases lay between the germline ends. CDR1 and CDR2 from the germline V gene are SGHNT and YYREEE (reference sequence). CDR3 length: 15 residues. Here the CDR3 DNA reads TGTGCCAGCAGCTTGTCCGGGACTGGGGCCAACGTCCTGACTTTC. Its protein product is CASSLSGTGANVLTF.

This clone was seen only a few times. This chain uses TRBV19 with TRBJ1-1; D uncertain. This CDR3 region has 11 residues. CDR1 is LNHDA, CDR2 SQIVND, per germline (reference sequence). Trimming stripped 4 bases from V and 6 bases from J, with 6 bases between. This chain's CDR3 is CASSRTAEAFF. The CDR3 region has the DNA TGTGCCAGTAGTAGAACTGCTGAAGCTTTCTTT.

The chain joins TRBV19 to TRBJ2-4; a possible D gene is TRBD2 (6 bases). CDR1 and CDR2 from the germline V gene are LNHDA and SQIVND (reference sequence). CDR3 length: 15 residues. Trimming removed 7 bases from V and 10 bases from J, with 23 bases in between. CDR3 loop: CASTPRAAGSVIQYF. The CDR3 nucleotides are TGTGCCAGTACCCCTCGGGCGGCGGGGTCGGTAATTCAGTACTTC.

The chain links TRBV5-1 to TRBJ2-7, with a tentative D call TRBD2 (5 bases). The germline V gene has CDR1 SGHRS and CDR2 YFSETQ. The CDR3 is 16 residues long. Trimming removed 0 bases at V and 3 bases at J, with 16 bases between. CDR3 protein: CASSLGSSGVLYEQYF. In nucleotides, the CDR3 is TGCGCCAGCAGCTTGGGCTCCTCCGGGGTACTCTACGAGCAGTACTTC.

This chain uses TRBV7-8 with TRBJ2-5, with D possibly being TRBD2 (6 bases). The CDR3 length is 17 residues. The germline V and J ends were trimmed by 5 bases and 2 bases, with 21 bases remaining between them. Germline V lookup: CDR1 SGHVS, CDR2 FQNEAQ. CDR3 DNA: TGTGCCAGCAGCCCTGTAGCTTATGGGACTCAACAAGAGACCCAGTACTTC. Amino acid sequence: CASSPVAYGTQQETQYF.

The chain is built from TRBV27 and TRBJ2-7; 8 bases agree with TRBD1. The CDR3 consists of 16 residues. The trim removed 8 bases at V and 3 bases at J, leaving 15 bases unmatched. Germline V CDR1 and CDR2: MNHEY, SMNVEV (reference sequence). Here the CDR3 reads CASCSLSSRGLYEQYF. The CDR3, as DNA: TGTGCCAGCTGTAGTTTGTCTAGCAGGGGGCTCTACGAGCAGTACTTC.

The gene calls are TRBV7-2 and TRBJ2-7; D perhaps matches TRBD2 (5 bases). The germline V gene encodes CDR1 SGHTA and CDR2 FQGNSA. The CDR3 runs 13 residues. V was trimmed by 8 bases and J by 7 bases, leaving 18 bases between them. In DNA, the CDR3 is TGTGCCAGCGCCCCGGAGAGGTCGGGAGAGCAGTACTTC. Protein product: CASAPERSGEQYF.

This chain connects TRBV7-3 to TRBJ2-1; TRBD2 matches 8 bases. Germline trimming cut 5 bases from V and 5 bases from J; bases unmatched to any gene: 11. This CDR3 is 16 amino acids long. The germline V gene encodes CDR1 SGHTA and CDR2 FQGTGA. This CDR3 is CASSPRAGVRNNEQFF. The CDR3 nucleotides are TGTGCCAGCAGCCCACGAGCGGGAGTTCGGAACAATGAGCAGTTCTTC.

This chain uses TRBV7-2 with TRBJ2-7; 9 nucleotides line up with TRBD2. This CDR3 has 15 amino acids. The germline V gene encodes CDR1 SGHTA and CDR2 FQGNSA. Trimming at V came to 5 bases and at J to 3 bases, leaving 8 bases not matched to a gene. This CDR3 is CASSPRGLAYYEQYF. The CDR3 DNA is TGTGCCAGCAGCCCGAGGGGACTAGCTTACTACGAGCAGTACTTC.

In the case of this clone: Distinct nucleotide sequences in the sample also encode this CDR3. This CDR3 is CASSLGASTDTQYF. As DNA, the CDR3 is TGTGCCAGCAGCTTAGGGGCGTCCACAGATACGCAGTATTTT. This chain joins TRBV7-2 and TRBJ2-3, with D unresolved. V was shortened by 1 base and J by 2 bases, with 7 bases between the two germline ends. Germline values: CDR1 SGHTA, CDR2 FQGNSA. CDR3 length: 14 amino acids.

The rearrangement uses TRBV4-1 and TRBJ1-2; 7 bases are a match to TRBD1. The CDR3 extends over 14 amino acids. The germline V gene has CDR1 MGHRA and CDR2 YSYEKL. Unmatched junction bases numbered 8, after V lost 6 bases and J lost 4 bases. DNA of the CDR3: TGCGCCAGCAGTTCTAACAGGGGATTCTATGGCTACACCTTC. Encoded protein: CASSSNRGFYGYTF.

The J gene is TRBJ2-5, the V gene TRBV30, with 9 bases identical to TRBD1. This CDR3 spans 11 amino acids. CDR1 and CDR2 from the germline V gene are GTSNPN and SVGIG (reference sequence). The junction had 0 bases not matched to a gene; V was cut back by 8 bases and J by 2 bases. The CDR3 nucleotides read TGTGCCGGGACAGGGCAAGAGACCCAGTACTTC. Translation gives CAGTGQETQYF.

This chain uses TRBV28 with TRBJ2-3, with 10 bases aligning to TRBD2. This CDR3 spans 18 amino acids. Germline CDR1 reads MDHEN; CDR2 reads SYDVKM. After removal of 6 bases from V and 0 bases from J, the junction contained 12 bases not matched to a gene. The DNA of the CDR3 is TGTGCCAGCAGCCCAGGACTAGCGGATTTTCACAGCACAGATACGCAGTATTTT. Its translation is CASSPGLADFHSTDTQYF.

The chain is built from TRBV19 and TRBJ1-4; the D is unclear. This CDR3 is built from 11 residues. V was cut by 2 bases and J by 6 bases, with 1 base left in between. The germline V gene has CDR1 LNHDA and CDR2 SQIVND (reference sequence). The CDR3 region is CASSIYEKLFF. The CDR3 DNA reads as TGTGCCAGTAGTATATATGAAAAACTGTTTTTT.

This chain joins TRBV5-4 and TRBJ2-3; D unresolved. Trimming stripped 1 base from V and 2 bases from J, with 8 bases between. Germline lookup yields CDR1 SGHNT and CDR2 YYREEE (reference sequence). The CDR3 has 14 residues. CDR3 loop: CASSLPGNTDTQYF. In DNA, the CDR3 is TGTGCCAGCAGCTTGCCCGGAAACACAGATACGCAGTATTTT.

This chain connects TRBV18 to TRBJ2-5; D ambiguous. CDR3 length: 15 residues. The V gene's germline CDR1 is KGHSH and CDR2 LQKENI. Trimming removed 4 bases at V and 4 bases at J, with 16 bases between. The CDR3 DNA is TGTGCCAGCTCACACTCACCGGGCCCCACAGAGACCCAGTACTTC. Amino acids: CASSHSPGPTETQYF.

V and J are TRBV19 and TRBJ2-3; the D gene is possibly TRBD1 (6 bases). The ends were cut back, 7 bases at V and 4 bases at J, with 21 bases in the middle. The length of the CDR3 is 16 residues. CDR1 is LNHDA and CDR2 is SQIVND in the germline V gene (reference sequence). CDR3: CASTKLEAGDADTQYF. The CDR3 DNA is TGTGCCAGTACCAAATTGGAGGCAGGGGATGCAGATACGCAGTATTTT.

This clone has just one count. The chain carries TRBV28 and TRBJ2-3, with D perhaps matching TRBD1 or TRBD2 (5 bases each). Trimming stripped 6 bases from V and 0 bases from J, with 16 bases between. The germline CDR1 and CDR2 sequences are MDHEN and SYDVKM. CDR3 size: 16 residues. CDR3 DNA sequence: TGTGCCAGCAGCATACCGGGACGTGGGAGCACAGATACGCAGTATTTT. Protein product: CASSIPGRGSTDTQYF.